This T cell receptor beta chain was identified in a study of CD8 T cells in Susac syndrome. The CDR3 is 14 amino acids. V lost 6 bases, J lost 2 bases, and 5 bases stayed unmatched. CDR1 MNHEY and CDR2 SMNVEV come from the germline V gene (reference sequence). Controls matched for age and sex were healthy donors. cDNA came from around 0.5 to 1 ug RNA primed by random hexamers. Multiplex immunoSEQ PCR targeted 54 Vbeta and 13 Jbeta TCR beta segments. TCRdb re-derived calls from the immunoSEQ multiplex PCR reads in MiXCR, one entry per CDR3 protein. This table holds 90,000 or so distinct CDR3 sequences, about 93% found once.

The TCR sequence derives from a human donor in good health. The chain has TRBV27 and TRBJ2-3, with 7 bases aligning to TRBD2. Sequenced: CD8+ T cells from PBMCs. The DNA of the CDR3 is TGTGCCAGCAGGTCCGGGGGGTTCACAGATACGCAGTATTTT. Translation gives CASRSGGFTDTQYF.